This passage covers 4 T cell receptor beta chains from one sample sequenced in a study of pediatric ulcerative colitis. Clones were sequenced by immunoSEQ multiplex PCR, and TCRdb holds only the in-frame ones, with some missing. The top ten clones hold about 1.5% of a sample with about 60,000 clones, 87% of them seen once. Sequences were obtained from blood. The receptors come from a boy under 18 who was a control in a study of pediatric ulcerative colitis.

V usage is TRBV27 and J usage is TRBJ2-7, with a possible D match to TRBD2 (5 bases). Germline V gene sequence: CDR1 MNHEY, CDR2 SMNVEV (reference sequence). Trimming pared 5 bases from V and 4 bases from J, leaving 12 bases between. This CDR3 spans 13 amino acids. The CDR3 loop reads CASSVSGPYEQYF. As DNA, the CDR3 is TGTGCCAGCAGTGTGAGCGGCCCTTACGAGCAGTACTTC.

This clone has just one count. This rearrangement joins TRBV19 to TRBJ2-1, with 7 nucleotides matching TRBD2. The V segment lost 4 bases and the J segment 2 bases; nucleotides outside the gene matches: 8. The CDR3 contains 16 residues. Germline V gives CDR1 LNHDA, CDR2 SQIVND (reference sequence). The CDR3 DNA reads as TGTGCCAGTAGTAACCGATGGACTAGTCCCTACAATGAGCAGTTCTTC. Its protein is CASSNRWTSPYNEQFF.

The chain uses TRBV30 and TRBJ2-2, with a weak D call TRBD2 (5 bases). The V and J ends lost 3 bases and 7 bases respectively, with 12 bases between them. The CDR3 consists of 13 residues. Germline V gene lookup returns CDR1 GTSNPN and CDR2 SVGIG (reference sequence). The CDR3 is CAWSGGNFGELFF. In nucleotides, the CDR3 is TGTGCCTGGAGCGGAGGAAACTTCGGGGAGCTGTTTTTT.

The V gene is TRBV4-3, the J gene TRBJ1-1; D gene uncertain. The CDR3 covers 15 residues. Trimming cost V 0 bases and J 0 bases, with 8 bases left between them. Germline V gene sequence: CDR1 LGHNA, CDR2 YSLEER. The CDR3 DNA is TGCGCCAGCAGCCAAGATGAAATTATGAACACTGAAGCTTTCTTT. Translation gives CASSQDEIMNTEAFF.